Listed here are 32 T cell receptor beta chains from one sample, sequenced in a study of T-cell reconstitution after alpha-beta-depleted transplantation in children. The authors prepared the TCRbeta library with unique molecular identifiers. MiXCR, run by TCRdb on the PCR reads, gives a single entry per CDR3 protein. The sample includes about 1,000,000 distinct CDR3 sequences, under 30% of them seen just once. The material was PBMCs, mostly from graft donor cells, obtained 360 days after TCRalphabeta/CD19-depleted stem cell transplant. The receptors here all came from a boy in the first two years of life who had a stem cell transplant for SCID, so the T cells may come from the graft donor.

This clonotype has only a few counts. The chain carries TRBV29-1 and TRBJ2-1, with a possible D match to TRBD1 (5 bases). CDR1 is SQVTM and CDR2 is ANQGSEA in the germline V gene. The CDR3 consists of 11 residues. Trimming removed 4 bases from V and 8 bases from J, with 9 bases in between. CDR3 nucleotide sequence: TGCAGCGTTGCTGGGGCGCATGAGCAGTTCTTC. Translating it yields CSVAGAHEQFF.

CDR3 coding DNA: TGTGCCAGCAGCCTTCGGACAGGATACTACAATGAGCAGTTCTTC. This gives the protein CASSLRTGYYNEQFF. The chain couples TRBV7-2 to TRBJ2-1, with 7 positions matching TRBD1. The germline V gene encodes CDR1 SGHTA and CDR2 FQGNSA. Trimming cost V 5 bases and J 3 bases; bases outside gene matches: 7. CDR3 length: 15 residues.

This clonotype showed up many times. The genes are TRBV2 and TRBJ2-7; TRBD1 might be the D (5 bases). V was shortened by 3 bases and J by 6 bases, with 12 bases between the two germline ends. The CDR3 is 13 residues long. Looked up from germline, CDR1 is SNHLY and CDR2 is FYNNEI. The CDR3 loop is CASSDNLGVEQYF. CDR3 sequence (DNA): TGTGCCAGCAGTGATAATTTAGGGGTCGAGCAGTACTTC.

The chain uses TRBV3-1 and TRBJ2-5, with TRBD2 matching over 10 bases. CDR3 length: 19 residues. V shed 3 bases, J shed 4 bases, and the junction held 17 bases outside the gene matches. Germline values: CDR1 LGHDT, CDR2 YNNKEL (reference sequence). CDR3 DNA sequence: TGTGCCAGCAGCCAGGCCGGGACTAGCGACTCCCTTAGTAGAGAGACCCAGTACTTC. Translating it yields CASSQAGTSDSLSRETQYF.

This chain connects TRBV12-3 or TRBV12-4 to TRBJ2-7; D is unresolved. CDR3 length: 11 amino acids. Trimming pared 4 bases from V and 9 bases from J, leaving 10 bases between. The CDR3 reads CASSYTDGQYF. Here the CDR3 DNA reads TGTGCCAGCAGTTACACCGACGGGCAGTACTTC.

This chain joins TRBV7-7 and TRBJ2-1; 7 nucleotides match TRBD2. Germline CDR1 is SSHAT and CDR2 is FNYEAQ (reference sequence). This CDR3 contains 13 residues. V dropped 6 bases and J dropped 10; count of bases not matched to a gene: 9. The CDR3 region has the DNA TGTGCCAGCAGTCCGGGGGGTCGCAGGGAGCAGTTCTTC. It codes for CASSPGGRREQFF.

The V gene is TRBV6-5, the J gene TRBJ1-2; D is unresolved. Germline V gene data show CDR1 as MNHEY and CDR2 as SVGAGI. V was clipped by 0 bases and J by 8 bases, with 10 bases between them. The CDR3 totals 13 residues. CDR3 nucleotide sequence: TGTGCCAGCAGTTACTCAGGGCCGGGGGGCTACACCTTC. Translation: CASSYSGPGGYTF.

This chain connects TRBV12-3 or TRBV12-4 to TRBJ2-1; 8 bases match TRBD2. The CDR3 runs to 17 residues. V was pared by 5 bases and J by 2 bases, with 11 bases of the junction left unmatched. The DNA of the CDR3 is TGTGCCAGCAGTGGCTTTGCGGGGGGCTCCCCCTACAATGAGCAGTTCTTC. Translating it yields CASSGFAGGSPYNEQFF.

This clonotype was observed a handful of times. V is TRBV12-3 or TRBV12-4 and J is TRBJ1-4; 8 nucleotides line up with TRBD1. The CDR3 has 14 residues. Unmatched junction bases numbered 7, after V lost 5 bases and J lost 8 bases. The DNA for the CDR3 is TGTGCCAGCAGTGCCGGGACAGGCCTGGAAAAACTGTTTTTT. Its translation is CASSAGTGLEKLFF.

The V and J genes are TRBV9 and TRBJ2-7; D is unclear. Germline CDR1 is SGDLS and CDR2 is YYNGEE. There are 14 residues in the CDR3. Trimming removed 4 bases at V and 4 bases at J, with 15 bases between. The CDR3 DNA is TGTGCCAGCAGCCCTGGGCAGTATCCTTACGAGCAGTACTTC. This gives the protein CASSPGQYPYEQYF. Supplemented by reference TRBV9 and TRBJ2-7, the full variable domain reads DSGVTQTPKHLITATGQRVTLRCSPRSGDLSVYWYQQSLDQGLQFLIQYYNGEERAKGNILERFSAQQFPDLHSELNLSSLELGDSALYFCASSPGQYPYEQYFGPGTRLTVT.

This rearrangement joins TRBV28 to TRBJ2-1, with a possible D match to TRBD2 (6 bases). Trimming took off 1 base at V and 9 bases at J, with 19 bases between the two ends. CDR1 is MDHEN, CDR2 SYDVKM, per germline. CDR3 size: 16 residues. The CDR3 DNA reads TGTGCCAGCAGTTTATTTCGCCGGGGGTTGGGTTCTGAGCAGTTCTTC. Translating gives CASSLFRRGLGSEQFF.

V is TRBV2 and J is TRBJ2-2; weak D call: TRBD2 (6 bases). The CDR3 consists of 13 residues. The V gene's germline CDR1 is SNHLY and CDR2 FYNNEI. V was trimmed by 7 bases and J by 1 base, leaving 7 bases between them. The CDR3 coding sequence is TGTGCCAGCAAAGCGGGGAACACCGGGGAGCTGTTTTTT. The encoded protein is CASKAGNTGELFF. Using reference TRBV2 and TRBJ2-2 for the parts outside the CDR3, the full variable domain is EPEVTQTPSHQVTQMGQEVILRCVPISNHLYFYWYRQILGQKVEFLVSFYNNEISEKSEIFDDQFSVERPDGSNFTLKIRSTKLEDSAMYFCASKAGNTGELFFGEGSRLTVL.

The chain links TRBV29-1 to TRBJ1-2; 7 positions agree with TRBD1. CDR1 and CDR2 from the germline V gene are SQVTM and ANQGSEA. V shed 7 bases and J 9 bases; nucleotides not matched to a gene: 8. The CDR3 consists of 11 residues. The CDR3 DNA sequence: TGCAGCGCAGGGGGTGGGAATAGCTACACCTTC. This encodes CSAGGGNSYTF. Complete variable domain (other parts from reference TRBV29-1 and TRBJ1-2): SAVISQKPSRDICQRGTSLTIQCQVDSQVTMMFWYRQQPGQSLTLIATANQGSEATYESGFVIDKFPISRPNLTFSTLTVSNMSPEDSSIYLCSAGGGNSYTFGSGTRLTVV.

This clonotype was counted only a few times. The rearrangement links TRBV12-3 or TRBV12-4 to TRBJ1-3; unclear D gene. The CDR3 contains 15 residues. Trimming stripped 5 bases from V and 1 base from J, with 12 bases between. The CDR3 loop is CASSPYSGSGNTIYF. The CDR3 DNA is TGTGCCAGCAGTCCTTACAGTGGATCTGGAAACACCATATATTTT.

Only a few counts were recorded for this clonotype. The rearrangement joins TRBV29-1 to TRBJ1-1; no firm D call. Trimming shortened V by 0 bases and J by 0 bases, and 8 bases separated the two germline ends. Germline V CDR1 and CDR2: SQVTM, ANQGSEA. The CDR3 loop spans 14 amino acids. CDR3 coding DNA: TGCAGCGTTGAAGATGGAGGCCTGAACACTGAAGCTTTCTTT. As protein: CSVEDGGLNTEAFF.

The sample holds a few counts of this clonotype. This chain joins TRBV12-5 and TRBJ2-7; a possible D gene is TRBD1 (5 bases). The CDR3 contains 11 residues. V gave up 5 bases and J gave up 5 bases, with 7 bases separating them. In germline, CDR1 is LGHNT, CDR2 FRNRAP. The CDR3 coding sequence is TGTGCTAGTGGTATGACAGACGAGCAGTACTTC. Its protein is CASGMTDEQYF.

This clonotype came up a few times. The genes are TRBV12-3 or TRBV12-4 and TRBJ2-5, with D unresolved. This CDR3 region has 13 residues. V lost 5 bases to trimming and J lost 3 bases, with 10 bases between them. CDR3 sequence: CASSPTAKETQYF. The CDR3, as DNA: TGTGCCAGCAGTCCAACAGCGAAAGAGACCCAGTACTTC.

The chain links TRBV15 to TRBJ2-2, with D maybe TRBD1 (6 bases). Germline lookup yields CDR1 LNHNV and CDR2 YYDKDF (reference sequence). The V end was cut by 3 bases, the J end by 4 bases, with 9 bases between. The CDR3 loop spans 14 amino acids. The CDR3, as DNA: TGTGCCACCAGCAGGTCGGACAGCACCGGGGAGCTGTTTTTT. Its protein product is CATSRSDSTGELFF.

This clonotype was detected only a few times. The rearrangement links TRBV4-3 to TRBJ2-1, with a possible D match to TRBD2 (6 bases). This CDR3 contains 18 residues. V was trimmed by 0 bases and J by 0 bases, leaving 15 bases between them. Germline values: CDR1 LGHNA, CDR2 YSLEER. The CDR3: CASSQDGDLLSSYNEQFF. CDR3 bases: TGCGCCAGCAGCCAAGATGGGGACTTGTTGAGCTCCTACAATGAGCAGTTCTTC.

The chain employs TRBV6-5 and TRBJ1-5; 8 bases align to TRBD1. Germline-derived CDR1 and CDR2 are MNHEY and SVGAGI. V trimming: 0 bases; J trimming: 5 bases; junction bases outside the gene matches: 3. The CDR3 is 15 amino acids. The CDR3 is CASSYSGTGYQPQHF. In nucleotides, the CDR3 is TGTGCCAGCAGTTACTCCGGGACAGGATATCAGCCCCAGCATTTT.

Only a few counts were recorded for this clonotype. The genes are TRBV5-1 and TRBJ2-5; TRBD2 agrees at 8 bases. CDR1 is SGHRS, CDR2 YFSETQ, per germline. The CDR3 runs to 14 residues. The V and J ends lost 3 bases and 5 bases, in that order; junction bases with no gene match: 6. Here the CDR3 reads CASSSRQREETQYF. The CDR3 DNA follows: TGCGCCAGCAGCTCTCGACAGCGGGAGGAGACCCAGTACTTC.

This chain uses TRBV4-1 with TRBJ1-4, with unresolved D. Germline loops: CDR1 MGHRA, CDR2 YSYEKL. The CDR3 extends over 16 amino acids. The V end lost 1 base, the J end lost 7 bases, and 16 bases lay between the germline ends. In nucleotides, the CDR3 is TGCGCCAGCAGCCAAGTAGGCCTTCAGGTTTTTGAAAAACTGTTTTTT. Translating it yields CASSQVGLQVFEKLFF.

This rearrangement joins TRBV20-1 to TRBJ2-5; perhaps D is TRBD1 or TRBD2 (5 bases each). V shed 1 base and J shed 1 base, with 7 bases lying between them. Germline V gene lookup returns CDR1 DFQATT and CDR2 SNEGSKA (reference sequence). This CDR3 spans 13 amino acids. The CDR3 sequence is CSARGGFQETQYF. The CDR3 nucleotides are TGCAGTGCTAGAGGGGGGTTCCAAGAGACCCAGTACTTC.

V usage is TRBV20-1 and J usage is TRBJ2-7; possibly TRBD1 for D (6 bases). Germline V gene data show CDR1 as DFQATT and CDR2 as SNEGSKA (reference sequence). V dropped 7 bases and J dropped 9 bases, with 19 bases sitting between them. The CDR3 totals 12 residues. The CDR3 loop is CSGSGTKGTQYF. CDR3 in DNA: TGCAGTGGATCCGGGACAAAGGGAACGCAGTACTTC.

The CDR3 region is CASSQLYRDIWNQPQHF. The CDR3 DNA reads as TGTGCCAGCAGCCAACTTTACCGGGACATATGGAATCAGCCCCAGCATTTT. The rearrangement uses TRBV4-2 and TRBJ1-5; D is possibly TRBD1 (6 bases). V was clipped by 2 bases and J by 4 bases, with 18 bases between them. This CDR3 spans 17 amino acids. CDR1 LGHNA and CDR2 YNFKEQ come from the germline V gene.

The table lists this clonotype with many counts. CDR3 bases: TGCGCCAGCAGCTTGGAGACCTACAATGAGCAGTTCTTC. Translating it yields CASSLETYNEQFF. The chain has TRBV5-1 and TRBJ2-1; no firm D call. The V gene lost 0 bases and the J gene lost 2 bases, with 3 bases spanning the gap. Germline-derived CDR1 and CDR2 are SGHRS and YFSETQ. The length of the CDR3 is 13 residues.

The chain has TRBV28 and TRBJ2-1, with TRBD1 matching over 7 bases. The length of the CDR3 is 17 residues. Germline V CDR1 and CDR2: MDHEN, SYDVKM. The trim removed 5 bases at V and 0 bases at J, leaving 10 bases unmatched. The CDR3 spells CASSANRGLGSYNEQFF. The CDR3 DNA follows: TGTGCCAGCAGTGCAAACAGGGGCTTAGGCTCCTACAATGAGCAGTTCTTC.

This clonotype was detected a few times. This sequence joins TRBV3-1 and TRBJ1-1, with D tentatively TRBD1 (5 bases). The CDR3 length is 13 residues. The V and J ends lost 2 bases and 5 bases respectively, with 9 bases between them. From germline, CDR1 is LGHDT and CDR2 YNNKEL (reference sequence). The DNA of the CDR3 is TGTGCCAGCAGCCAAACGCAGGGAACTGAAGCTTTCTTT. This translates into CASSQTQGTEAFF.

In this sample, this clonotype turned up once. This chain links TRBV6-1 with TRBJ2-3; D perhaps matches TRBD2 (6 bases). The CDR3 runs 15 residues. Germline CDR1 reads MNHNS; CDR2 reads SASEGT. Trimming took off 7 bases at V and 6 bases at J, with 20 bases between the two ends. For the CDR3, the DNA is TGTGCCAGCATCCCCCGGGCTAGCGCGAGGGATACGCAGTATTTT. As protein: CASIPRASARDTQYF.

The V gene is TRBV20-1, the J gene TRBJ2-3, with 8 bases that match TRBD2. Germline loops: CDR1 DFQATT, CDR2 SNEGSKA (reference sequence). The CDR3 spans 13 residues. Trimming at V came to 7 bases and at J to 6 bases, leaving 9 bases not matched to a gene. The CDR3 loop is CSVARGGGDTQYF. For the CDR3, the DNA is TGCAGTGTCGCACGGGGGGGCGGCGATACGCAGTATTTT.

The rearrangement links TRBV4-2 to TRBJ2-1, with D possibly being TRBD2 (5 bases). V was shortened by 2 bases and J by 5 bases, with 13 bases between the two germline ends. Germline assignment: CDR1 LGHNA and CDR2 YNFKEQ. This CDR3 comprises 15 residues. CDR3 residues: CASSQPTKADNEQFF. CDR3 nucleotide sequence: TGTGCCAGCAGCCAACCTACAAAAGCGGACAATGAGCAGTTCTTC.

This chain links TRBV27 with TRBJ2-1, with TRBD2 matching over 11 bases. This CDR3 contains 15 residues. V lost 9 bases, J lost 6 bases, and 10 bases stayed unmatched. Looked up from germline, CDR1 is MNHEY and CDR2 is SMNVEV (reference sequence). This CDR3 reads CARTSLGLAGNEQFF. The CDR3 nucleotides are TGTGCCAGAACCTCTCTCGGACTAGCGGGCAATGAGCAGTTCTTC.